The clone carrying this TCR beta chain was picked up one time. Sequenced by immunoSEQ multiplex PCR; TCRdb stores in-frame clones only, minus some. The sample carries some 68,000 clones, approximately 92% recorded once. This entry belongs to a study of blood T cell repertoires in COVID-19. Per germline, CDR1 GTSNPN and CDR2 SVGIG (reference sequence). This CDR3 has 13 amino acids. The V gene end was trimmed by 8 bases and the J gene end by 6 bases; junction bases not matched to a gene: 5. The V and J genes are TRBV30 and TRBJ2-2, with 11 positions matching TRBD1. Sequenced material: peripheral blood. The source of this sequence is a man in his fifties with active COVID-19. In nucleotides, the CDR3 is TGTGCCCAGGGGACAGGGGGGGCCGGGGAGCTGTTTTTT. Translation gives CAQGTGGAGELFF.